Listed below are T cell receptor beta chains from one sample, sequenced in a study of tumor and adjacent non-tumor tissue in lung cancer. TCRdb processed the multiplex PCR reads anew with MiXCR; each CDR3 protein has one entry. The table has more than 60,000 distinct CDR3 sequences, around 82% seen once. Sample: distant non-tumor lung tissue. All receptors come from a man aged 55-75 years with non-small cell lung cancer. Both conserved end residues are part of each CDR3. Each record gives: D gene, J gene, V gene, clone size, CDR3 DNA, CDR3 protein. D genes are given only for firm matches. The listing skips clone size in some rows; elsewhere it reads once, few, many or a size class.

d_gene: NA; j_gene: TRBJ1-4; v_gene: TRBV6-6; abundance: NA; CDR3nt: TGTGCCAGCAGTAGAACCGTGACTGGGAATGAAACACTGTTTTTT; CDR3aa: CASSRTVTGNETLFF
d_gene: NA; j_gene: TRBJ2-5; v_gene: TRBV6-5; abundance: NA; CDR3nt: TGCGCCAGCGGAGACACGTTGGCCCAGTACTTC; CDR3aa: CASGDTLAQYF
d_gene: NA; j_gene: TRBJ2-2; v_gene: TRBV5-6; abundance: NA; CDR3nt: TGTGCCAGCAGTTTTGCCGACAGGCGCACCGGGGAGCTGTTTTTT; CDR3aa: CASSFADRRTGELFF
d_gene: TRBD2; j_gene: TRBJ2-1; v_gene: TRBV6-5; abundance: many; CDR3nt: TGTGCCAGCAGGGGCAGCGGGAGGGGCAATGAGCAGTTCTTC; CDR3aa: CASRGSGRGNEQFF
d_gene: TRBD2; j_gene: TRBJ2-7; v_gene: TRBV27; abundance: NA; CDR3nt: TGTGCCAGCAGTTTCCTGAGCGGGAGGGCCAGAGAGCACTACTTC; CDR3aa: CASSFLSGRAREHYF
d_gene: TRBD2; j_gene: TRBJ2-7; v_gene: TRBV12-3/TRBV12-4; abundance: NA; CDR3nt: TGTGCCATGAGGACTAGCGGGAGTTACGAGCAATACTTC; CDR3aa: CAMRTSGSYEQYF
d_gene: TRBD1; j_gene: TRBJ1-5; v_gene: TRBV12-3/TRBV12-4; abundance: NA; CDR3nt: TGTGCCAGCGGTCGACTTGGACAGGGCAATCAGCCTCAGCATTTT; CDR3aa: CASGRLGQGNQPQHF
d_gene: NA; j_gene: TRBJ2-1; v_gene: TRBV4-2; abundance: NA; CDR3nt: TGTGCCAGCAGCCAAGGACTTCAATTTACACAGGATAATTCATACAATGAGCAGCTCTTC; CDR3aa: CASSQGLQFTQDNSYNEQLF
d_gene: TRBD1; j_gene: TRBJ1-6; v_gene: TRBV6-1; abundance: many; CDR3nt: TGTGCCAGCAGTGAAGGACAGGGGGCGCACATTTATTCACCCCTCCACTTT; CDR3aa: CASSEGQGAHIYSPLHF
d_gene: NA; j_gene: TRBJ2-3; v_gene: TRBV6-1; abundance: NA; CDR3nt: TGTGCCAGCAGTGAAGTTAGCCCGGGGCGCACAGATACACAGTATTTT; CDR3aa: CASSEVSPGRTDTQYF
d_gene: TRBD2; j_gene: TRBJ2-7; v_gene: TRBV29-1; abundance: NA; CDR3nt: TGCAGCGCATATACCAGGACTAGTAGCTACGAGCAGTACTTC; CDR3aa: CSAYTRTSSYEQYF
d_gene: NA; j_gene: TRBJ1-5; v_gene: TRBV12-3/TRBV12-4; abundance: once; CDR3nt: TGTGCCAGCAGCCCGACGGACAAGTATAACAATCAGCCCCAGCATTTT; CDR3aa: CASSPTDKYNNQPQHF
d_gene: NA; j_gene: TRBJ2-7; v_gene: TRBV10-2; abundance: many; CDR3nt: TGCGCCAGCAGTGAGTGGGATATAGCGGTCAAAAGCTCCTACGAGCAGTACTTC; CDR3aa: CASSEWDIAVKSSYEQYF
d_gene: NA; j_gene: TRBJ2-5; v_gene: TRBV11-1; abundance: NA; CDR3nt: TGTGGCAGCAAAGACACGTACCAAGAGACCCAGTACTTC; CDR3aa: CGSKDTYQETQYF
d_gene: TRBD1; j_gene: TRBJ2-7; v_gene: TRBV12-3/TRBV12-4; abundance: NA; CDR3nt: TGTGCCAATAGTCCCGGGACAGGGAGTCTCGAGCAGTACTTC; CDR3aa: CANSPGTGSLEQYF
d_gene: TRBD1; j_gene: TRBJ1-1; v_gene: TRBV14; abundance: NA; CDR3nt: TGTGCCAGCAGTCGCTGGAGACAGGGGAACACTGAAGCTTTCTTT; CDR3aa: CASSRWRQGNTEAFF
d_gene: TRBD1; j_gene: TRBJ2-6; v_gene: TRBV4-2; abundance: many; CDR3nt: TGTGCCAGCAGCCAAGAAAGTTGGAGACAGGGGTCTGGGGCCAACGTCCTGACTTTC; CDR3aa: CASSQESWRQGSGANVLTF
d_gene: TRBD2; j_gene: TRBJ2-3; v_gene: TRBV11-2; abundance: NA; CDR3nt: TGTGCCTCGGGAGGGGAGGGCCCCGATGCGCAGTATTTT; CDR3aa: CASGGEGPDAQYF
d_gene: NA; j_gene: TRBJ1-2; v_gene: TRBV29-1; abundance: NA; CDR3nt: TGCAGGGTTGAAACTGCGGTTTATGGCTACACCTTC; CDR3aa: CRVETAVYGYTF